The entry that follows covers one TCR beta chain sequence. This sample was taken from a study of B cell selection in AIRE deficiency. Repertoires were generated with immunoSEQ multiplex PCR, while TCRdb's copy carries only in-frame clones and drops some. The sample shows tens of thousands of clones, 95% to 97% of them seen only once. This CDR3 is 16 amino acids long. CDR1 and CDR2 from the germline V gene are LNHDA and SQIVND (reference sequence). The J segment lost 1 base and the V segment lost 6 bases, leaving 8 bases of the junction unmatched. Sorting defined conventional CD4 T cells as CD4+CD127+.

The chain is built from TRBV19 and TRBJ2-1; 8 bases fit TRBD1. The sample taken for sequencing was CD4+CD127+ conventional T cells sorted from PBMCs. The TCR comes from a human donor in good health. Written as DNA, the CDR3 is TGTGCCAGTAGCCCCGACAGGGGCGGATCCTACAATGAGCAGTTCTTC. It translates to CASSPDRGGSYNEQFF.